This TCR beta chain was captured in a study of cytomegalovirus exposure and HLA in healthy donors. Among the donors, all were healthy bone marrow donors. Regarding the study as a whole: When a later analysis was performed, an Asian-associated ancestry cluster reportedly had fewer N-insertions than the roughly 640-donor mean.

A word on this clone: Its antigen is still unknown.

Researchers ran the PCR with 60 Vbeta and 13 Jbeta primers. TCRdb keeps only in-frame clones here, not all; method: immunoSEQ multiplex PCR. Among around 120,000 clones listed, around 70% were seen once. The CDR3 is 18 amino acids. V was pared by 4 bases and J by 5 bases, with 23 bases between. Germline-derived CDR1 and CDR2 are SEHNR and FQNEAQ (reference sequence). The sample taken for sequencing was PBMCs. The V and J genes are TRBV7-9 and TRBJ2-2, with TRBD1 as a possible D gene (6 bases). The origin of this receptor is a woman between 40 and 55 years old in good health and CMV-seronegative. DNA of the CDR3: TGTGCCAGCAGCTCTTACAGGGTTCCCACGAAAGGGACCGGGGAGCTGTTTTTT. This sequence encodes CASSSYRVPTKGTGELFF.